The 19 T cell receptor beta chains reported below all come from one sample, sequenced in a study of cytomegalovirus exposure and HLA in healthy donors. The repertoire was sequenced with immunoSEQ multiplex PCR; TCRdb's copy has only in-frame clones and lacks some. The table has a few hundred thousand clones, 70% to 90% seen once; the top ten hold about 0.91%. Input material: PBMCs. The receptors come from a woman between 18 and 30 years old in good health and CMV-seronegative.

The rearrangement joins TRBV6-5 to TRBJ2-1; TRBD1 matches at 10 bases. The CDR3 runs to 14 residues. The V segment lost 5 bases and the J segment 7 bases; nucleotides outside the gene matches: 5. Germline V gives CDR1 MNHEY, CDR2 SVGAGI. This chain's CDR3 is CASSRQGARNEQFF. The DNA of the CDR3 is TGTGCCAGCAGTCGACAGGGGGCGAGAAATGAGCAGTTCTTC.

The chain recombines TRBV10-3 with TRBJ1-5, with TRBD1 matching 9 bases. CDR3 length equals 12 residues. Germline V CDR1 and CDR2: ENHRY, SYGVKD. Trimming took 8 bases from V and 4 from J; bases not matched to a gene: 0. The CDR3 spells CAIGTGNQPQHF. The DNA for the CDR3 is TGTGCCATCGGGACAGGGAATCAGCCCCAGCATTTT.

The V call is TRBV27, the J call TRBJ2-4; 8 nucleotides agree with TRBD1. The CDR3 spans 16 residues. The germline CDR1 and CDR2 sequences are MNHEY and SMNVEV (reference sequence). The ends lost 10 bases at V and 3 bases at J; junction bases unmatched: 14. CDR3 protein: CATSRTGTGGKNIQYF. CDR3 sequence (DNA): TGTGCCACCTCACGGACAGGGACCGGGGGCAAAAACATTCAGTACTTC.

The genes are TRBV9 and TRBJ2-5; 14 bases align to TRBD2. From germline, CDR1 is SGDLS and CDR2 YYNGEE. V was pared by 3 bases and J by 2 bases, with 6 bases of the junction left unmatched. The CDR3 is 17 amino acids. CDR3 coding DNA: TGTGCCAGCAGCGGGACTAGCGGGAGGAACCTACAAGAGACCCAGTACTTC. Its protein product is CASSGTSGRNLQETQYF.

The genes are TRBV18 and TRBJ2-7, with D maybe TRBD1 (7 bases). From germline, CDR1 is KGHSH and CDR2 LQKENI. Trimming pared 3 bases from V and 3 bases from J, leaving 12 bases between. The CDR3 covers 14 residues. The CDR3 spells CASSPAGQYYEQYF. The CDR3 DNA follows: TGTGCCAGCTCACCTGCGGGACAGTACTACGAGCAGTACTTC.

The rearrangement links TRBV5-8 to TRBJ1-2; no definite D call. Germline assignment: CDR1 SGHTS and CDR2 YDEGEE. This CDR3 region has 13 residues. V was shortened by 0 bases and J by 2 bases, with 5 bases between the two germline ends. CDR3 sequence reads: CASSLGQNYGYTF. The DNA for the CDR3 is TGTGCCAGCAGCTTGGGGCAGAACTATGGCTACACCTTC.

V and J are TRBV27 and TRBJ2-3; 11 bases agree with TRBD2. The J segment lost 4 bases and the V segment lost 4 bases, leaving 1 base of the junction unmatched. Germline V gene lookup returns CDR1 MNHEY and CDR2 SMNVEV (reference sequence). This CDR3 spans 14 amino acids. CDR3 nucleotide sequence: TGTGCCAGCAGTTGGGGACTAGCGGCAGATACGCAGTATTTT. Its translation is CASSWGLAADTQYF.

This clone showed up just a few times. The chain combines TRBV29-1 with TRBJ1-5; D is uncertain. V lost 7 bases, J lost 2 bases, and 12 bases lay in between. The CDR3 sequence is 13 residues long. Germline V gene data show CDR1 as SQVTM and CDR2 as ANQGSEA. The CDR3: CSAAEGGNQPQHF. CDR3 bases: TGCAGCGCTGCGGAGGGAGGCAATCAGCCCCAGCATTTT.

The genes are TRBV7-2 and TRBJ1-5; no clear D gene. V was trimmed by 5 bases and J by 4 bases, leaving 9 bases between them. This CDR3 comprises 13 residues. The germline V gene encodes CDR1 SGHTA and CDR2 FQGNSA. The DNA of the CDR3 is TGTGCCAGCAGCCCGAGGGTTAATCAGCCCCAGCATTTT. This encodes CASSPRVNQPQHF.

The rearrangement joins TRBV28 to TRBJ2-2; tentatively, D is TRBD2 (6 bases). V shed 2 bases and J shed 3 bases, with 10 bases lying between them. There are 15 residues in the CDR3. Germline values: CDR1 MDHEN, CDR2 SYDVKM. CDR3 sequence reads: CASSLPAGYTGELFF. The DNA of the CDR3 is TGTGCCAGCAGTTTACCAGCGGGCTACACCGGGGAGCTGTTTTTT.

The chain uses TRBV4-1 and TRBJ2-6, with 8 bases aligning to TRBD2. Per the germline V gene, CDR1 is MGHRA and CDR2 is YSYEKL. There are 20 residues in the CDR3. J was trimmed by 0 bases and V by 2 bases; bases with no gene match: 12. The CDR3 DNA reads TGCGCCAGCAGCCAAACAATACAGATAGCGGGGTCCTCTGGGGCCAACGTCCTGACTTTC. Encoded protein: CASSQTIQIAGSSGANVLTF.

The chain uses TRBV6-5 and TRBJ1-2, with D hard to call. Trimming removed 0 bases at V and 0 bases at J, with 11 bases between. This CDR3 region has 16 residues. Germline V gene data show CDR1 as MNHEY and CDR2 as SVGAGI. The CDR3 is CASSYSPVETNYGYTF. CDR3 bases: TGTGCCAGCAGTTACTCGCCGGTTGAGACTAACTATGGCTACACCTTC.

The sample holds one count of this clone. The chain employs TRBV28 and TRBJ2-5; 10 nucleotides match TRBD1. Germline V gives CDR1 MDHEN, CDR2 SYDVKM. The V and J ends lost 0 bases and 3 bases, in that order; junction bases with no gene match: 4. This CDR3 has 16 residues. Here the CDR3 DNA reads TGTGCCAGCAGTTTATGGGGGGGACAGGGGAAAGAGACCCAGTACTTC. It codes for CASSLWGGQGKETQYF.

This clone was detected only a few times. Other DNA sequences in this specimen translate into the identical CDR3. The chain is built from TRBV6-1 and TRBJ2-7; D remains unclear. Germline V lookup: CDR1 MNHNS, CDR2 SASEGT. The V gene lost 3 bases and the J gene lost 0 bases, with 6 bases spanning the gap. The CDR3 consists of 13 residues. In nucleotides, the CDR3 is TGTGCCAGCAGTGAGGGCAGCTCCTACGAGCAGTACTTC. This encodes CASSEGSSYEQYF.

The V call is TRBV21-1, the J call TRBJ2-1; TRBD2 was called by the table and not checked on the DNA. TRBV21-1 has pseudogene status. This CDR3 has 17 amino acids. The CDR3 region has the DNA TGTGCCAGCAGCACCCGACCGAGACTAGCGGGAGTTAATGAGCAGTTCTTC. Amino acids: CASSTRPRLAGVNEQFF.

A word on this clone: A much more abundant neighbour one base away suggests this may be a read error. This sequence joins TRBV7-2 and TRBJ2-7; D is unresolved. There are 11 residues in the CDR3. CDR1 SGHTA and CDR2 FQGNSA come from the germline V gene. Trimming pared 5 bases from V and 3 bases from J, leaving 5 bases between. The CDR3 bases are TGTGCCAGCAGCGCACACTACGAGCAGTACTTC. This codes for CASSAHYEQYF.

V and J are TRBV28 and TRBJ2-7; D might be TRBD2 (6 bases). The CDR3 is 11 residues long. V gave up 6 bases and J gave up 4 bases, with 7 bases separating them. The germline V gene has CDR1 MDHEN and CDR2 SYDVKM. CDR3 DNA sequence: TGTGCCAGCAGAGGGAGGTACGAGCAGTACTTC. It specifies CASRGRYEQYF.

This clone was picked up a small number of times. The V and J genes are TRBV18 and TRBJ2-7, with 9 bases matching TRBD1. Germline CDR1 and CDR2: KGHSH and LQKENI. Losses at the gene ends were 3 bases for V and 0 bases for J; bases not matched to a gene: 6. The CDR3 has 16 residues. The CDR3 loop is CASSPLGQGSSYEQYF. The DNA for the CDR3 is TGTGCCAGCTCACCTTTAGGACAGGGGAGCTCCTACGAGCAGTACTTC.

This chain connects TRBV27 to TRBJ2-3, with unresolved D. CDR3 length: 16 amino acids. V lost 5 bases and J 1 base, leaving 16 bases between the germline ends. CDR1 MNHEY and CDR2 SMNVEV come from the germline V gene (reference sequence). The CDR3 DNA sequence: TGTGCCAGCAGTCCCCAGGCTGCAGAAGGCACAGATACGCAGTATTTT. It translates to CASSPQAAEGTDTQYF.